This is a list of T cell receptor beta chains from one sample in a study of beta chain features in type 1 diabetes. Generated by immunoSEQ multiplex PCR, the TCRdb table keeps only in-frame clones and is missing some. Of about 650,000 clones detected, under 15% appear once; the ten largest clones hold over 0.1%. Sequencing was done on a sample of naive CD4+ T cells from blood. The source is a man aged 25 to 40 with type 1 diabetes. The conserved cysteine and the conserved F or W are not part of the CDR3 here. Fields, in order: D gene, V gene, CDR3 protein. A D gene is named only where the DNA matches it firmly.

>TRBD1|TRBV5-1
ASSENPGQPYGYT
>-|TRBV4-2
ASSPTGYGYT
>-|TRBV7-2
ASSPGRGNQPQH
>-|TRBV28
ASSLRGNNSPLH
>TRBD1|TRBV7-6
ASSFSPPGGSPSGANVLT
>TRBD1|TRBV29-1
SVVVRQGEREQY
>TRBD2|TRBV7-2
ASSPLAGVLETQY
>-|TRBV2
ASFTWAREEYGYT
>TRBD1|TRBV7-2
ASSSTGRYEQY
>-|TRBV14
ASSGLGGTYEQY
>-|TRBV6-1
ASSGSSGYGQPQH
>TRBD1|TRBV18
ASSRAGTGSEKLF
>-|TRBV7-9
ASSLQGEGDTQY
>-|TRBV10-3
AISEDPRNSPLH
>-|TRBV2
ASRPQVRASEAF
>-|TRBV7-9
ASSSLRAMGGELF
>-|TRBV18
ASSRDTGSTDTQY
>-|TRBV7-2
ASSLVLAAGKETQY
>TRBD1|TRBV7-9
ASSGQGASSYGYT
>-|TRBV7-9
ASSLAGGETQY
>-|TRBV6-1
ASSLQGLGEAF
>TRBD1|TRBV2
AGGQGTLNNSPLH
>-|TRBV29-1
SVYGQHYGYT
>-|TRBV27
ASSLSLVFSYEQY
>TRBD1|TRBV29-1
SVAPGTANYGYT
>-|TRBV2
ASGRDFTDTQY
>-|TRBV7-2
ASSPTNGYT
>-|TRBV29-1
SVAGQRVEAF
>-|TRBV18
ASSPLLKGQGSSPLH
>-|TRBV28
ASTRYYRHGGELF
>TRBD1|TRBV5-4
ASSLAGTGGYNEQF
>TRBD1|TRBV5-1
ASSSQGVTYEQY
>-|TRBV7-2
ASSFPDRRETQY
>-|TRBV7-9
ASSLGGSGSNYGYT
>-|TRBV6-5
ASSHRESTDTQY
>TRBD1|TRBV11-2
ASSNDGTGYANEQF